Following are 12 T cell receptor beta chains from one sample sequenced in a study of CD8 T cells in ankylosing spondylitis (dated by TCRdb to 2015 to 2018). Library prep was done by 5' RACE. This sample was sequenced with an Illumina HiSeq 2500. Clones were called with MiXCR by TCRdb after fastp trimmed the public reads at Q25, and only in-frame beta chains were retained. A single entry per CDR3 protein holds the most common genes and DNA from its merged rows. The sample data list more than 200,000 distinct CDR3 sequences, and 20% to 30% of these were observed just once. The ten largest make up less than 0.75% of the sample. Sequences were obtained from blood, either unsorted or a sorted T cell fraction (not recorded which). The receptors shown here come from a male donor with ankylosing spondylitis or in good health (not recorded which).

In its sample, this clonotype was seen many times. The rearrangement uses TRBV20-1 and TRBJ2-3; 7 positions agree with TRBD2. The trim removed 6 bases at V and 5 bases at J, leaving 11 bases unmatched. The CDR3 length is 14 residues. Germline lookup yields CDR1 DFQATT and CDR2 SNEGSKA (reference sequence). CDR3 DNA sequence: TGCAGTGCAGAGGATCGGGGGGTTCAAGATACGCAGTATTTT. It translates to CSAEDRGVQDTQYF.

This clonotype was counted between two and nine times. The chain joins TRBV20-1 to TRBJ2-1; D ambiguous. CDR1 is DFQATT and CDR2 is SNEGSKA in the germline V gene (reference sequence). The CDR3 sequence is 13 residues long. V lost 2 bases and J lost 5, with 10 bases in between. The CDR3 is CSARPPNHNEQFF. Written as DNA, the CDR3 is TGCAGTGCTAGACCCCCTAACCACAATGAGCAGTTCTTC.

This clonotype was picked up many times. The chain recombines TRBV20-1 with TRBJ1-6; 8 bases fit TRBD1. The trim removed 6 bases at V and 2 bases at J, leaving 12 bases unmatched. The CDR3 has 17 amino acids. Per germline, CDR1 DFQATT and CDR2 SNEGSKA (reference sequence). The CDR3 is CSASTGAGGAYNSPLHF. DNA for the CDR3: TGCAGTGCCTCGACAGGGGCAGGAGGTGCCTATAATTCACCCCTCCACTTT.

This clonotype was picked up many times. The chain is built from TRBV29-1 and TRBJ2-1; D call uncertain. Germline values: CDR1 SQVTM, CDR2 ANQGSEA. CDR3 length equals 11 residues. V lost 3 bases, J lost 6 bases, and 6 bases lay in between. The chain's CDR3 is CSVDVRNEQFF. CDR3 coding DNA: TGCAGCGTTGATGTTCGCAATGAGCAGTTCTTC.

The gene calls are TRBV4-1 and TRBJ2-1; D might be TRBD1 or TRBD2, each matching 7 bases. Deletions cut 4 bases from V and 6 bases from J, with 22 bases between. The length of the CDR3 is 17 residues. Germline V gives CDR1 MGHRA, CDR2 YSYEKL. CDR3 in amino acids: CASSPRGGRGGPNEQFF. CDR3 in DNA: TGCGCCAGCAGCCCTAGGGGAGGCAGGGGGGGCCCCAATGAGCAGTTCTTC.

This chain links TRBV10-3 with TRBJ1-1; 7 bases align to TRBD1. Germline loops: CDR1 ENHRY, CDR2 SYGVKD. Unmatched junction bases numbered 3, after V lost 7 bases and J lost 1 base. The length of the CDR3 is 13 residues. This CDR3 reads CAITGTENTEAFF. The CDR3 DNA sequence: TGTGCCATCACCGGGACAGAGAACACTGAAGCTTTCTTT.

The chain uses TRBV12-3 or TRBV12-4 and TRBJ2-7, with 8 bases identical to TRBD1. V shed 6 bases, J shed 9 bases, and the junction held 16 bases outside the gene matches. The length of the CDR3 is 15 residues. As DNA, the CDR3 is TGTGCCAGCAGACCCTCTGGGCAGGGGGCGAAGGTGCAGTACTTC. Translating gives CASRPSGQGAKVQYF.

The chain combines TRBV4-1 with TRBJ2-7; 8 positions match TRBD1. The CDR3 sequence is 14 residues long. In germline, CDR1 is MGHRA, CDR2 YSYEKL. The V segment lost 1 base and the J segment 2 bases; nucleotides outside the gene matches: 1. The CDR3, as DNA: TGCGCCAGCAGCCAAGGGACAGGGACCTACGAGCAGTACTTC. Protein sequence: CASSQGTGTYEQYF.

V and J are TRBV28 and TRBJ2-1, with 9 positions matching TRBD1. Germline CDR1 MDHEN, CDR2 SYDVKM. With 6 bases clipped from V and 5 bases from J, the junction kept 8 bases outside the gene matches. The CDR3 contains 15 residues. Here the CDR3 DNA reads TGTGCCAGCAGGCCCGGGACAGGGAGACACAATGAGCAGTTCTTC. It codes for CASRPGTGRHNEQFF.

This clonotype was seen ten or more times. This sequence joins TRBV20-1 and TRBJ1-6, with D perhaps TRBD1 (6 bases). Germline V lookup: CDR1 DFQATT, CDR2 SNEGSKA (reference sequence). Trimming pared 5 bases from V and 4 bases from J, leaving 21 bases between. The CDR3 extends over 17 amino acids. CDR3 protein: CSARGGPLTPYNSPLHF. CDR3 sequence (DNA): TGCAGTGCTCGCGGGGGCCCACTCACACCGTATAATTCACCCCTCCACTTT.

The sample holds a few counts of this clonotype. This chain connects TRBV10-3 to TRBJ2-5; TRBD2 aligns across 8 bases. The J segment lost 4 bases and the V segment lost 10 bases, leaving 14 bases of the junction unmatched. The CDR3 length is 15 residues. From germline, CDR1 is ENHRY and CDR2 SYGVKD. In DNA form, the CDR3 reads TGTGCCACCACCCCCCGGGGGGGGGGCATAGAGACCCAGTACTTC. Translation gives CATTPRGGGIETQYF.

The chain links TRBV6-1 to TRBJ2-1; tentatively, D is TRBD2 (7 bases). V was clipped by 6 bases and J by 7 bases, with 19 bases between them. The CDR3 is 15 amino acids. CDR1 and CDR2 from the germline V gene are MNHNS and SASEGT. Written as DNA, the CDR3 is TGTGCCAGCAGAACGCAGGGGAGGGGAAGGAATGAGCAGTTCTTC. Residues: CASRTQGRGRNEQFF.